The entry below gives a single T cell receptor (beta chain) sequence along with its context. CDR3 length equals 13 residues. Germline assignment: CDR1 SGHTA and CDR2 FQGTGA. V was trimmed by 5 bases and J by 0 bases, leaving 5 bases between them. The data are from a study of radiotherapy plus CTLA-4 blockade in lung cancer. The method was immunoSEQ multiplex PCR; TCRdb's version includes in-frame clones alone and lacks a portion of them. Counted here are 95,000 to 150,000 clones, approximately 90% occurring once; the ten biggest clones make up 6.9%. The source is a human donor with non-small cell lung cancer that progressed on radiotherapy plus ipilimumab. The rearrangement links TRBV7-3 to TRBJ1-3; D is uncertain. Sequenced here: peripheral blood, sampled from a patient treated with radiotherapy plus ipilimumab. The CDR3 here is CASSADSGNTIYF. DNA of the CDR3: TGTGCCAGCAGCGCAGACTCTGGAAACACCATATATTTT.